This TCR beta chain was sequenced in a study of T cells in Graves' hyperthyroidism and ophthalmopathy. TCR beta CDR3 regions were amplified from RNA transcripts. Researchers ran a first-round RT-PCR on the TCR CDR3 using the HTBI primer set. MiXCR was run by TCRdb on the multiplex PCR reads, yielding one entry per CDR3 protein. The sample records 300,000 to 400,000 distinct CDR3 sequences, approximately 22% being singletons. The CDR3 extends over 14 amino acids. CDR1 is SGHNT, CDR2 YENEEA, per germline. The V segment lost 4 bases and the J segment 5 bases; nucleotides outside the gene matches: 5. The source is a woman between 50 and 59 years old with Graves' hyperthyroidism. The material sequenced was blood. The gene calls are TRBV11-3 and TRBJ2-1; 7 bases align to TRBD2. CDR3 DNA sequence: TGTGCCAGCAGCTCCTCTGGGACTAACAATGAGCAGTTCTTC. Translated, it gives CASSSSGTNNEQFF.